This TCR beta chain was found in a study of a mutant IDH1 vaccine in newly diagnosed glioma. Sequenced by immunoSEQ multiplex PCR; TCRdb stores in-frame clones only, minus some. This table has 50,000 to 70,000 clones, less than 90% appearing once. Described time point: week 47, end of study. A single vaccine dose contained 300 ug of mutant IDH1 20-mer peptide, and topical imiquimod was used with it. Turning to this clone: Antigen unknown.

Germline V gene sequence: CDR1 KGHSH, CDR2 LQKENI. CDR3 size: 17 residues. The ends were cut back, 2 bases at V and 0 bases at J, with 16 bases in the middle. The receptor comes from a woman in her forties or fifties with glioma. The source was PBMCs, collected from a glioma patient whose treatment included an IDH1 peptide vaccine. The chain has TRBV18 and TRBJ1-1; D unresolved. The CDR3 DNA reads TGTGCCAGCTCACCAGCCGCGAATGGGGTGATGAACACTGAAGCTTTCTTT. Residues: CASSPAANGVMNTEAFF.